These 28 T cell receptor beta chains were sequenced from one sample in a study of siplizumab effects on memory and regulatory T cells. TCRdb's copy holds only in-frame clones and misses some; the assay was immunoSEQ multiplex PCR. The profile shows tens of thousands of clones, 80% to 90% of them singletons. Specimen: Tregs sorted from blood. All receptors derive from a human donor in good health.

Concerning this clone itself: A read error may account for a junction end that differs from germline. The chain joins TRBV20-1 to TRBJ1-1, with no clear D. Looked up from germline, CDR1 is DFQATT and CDR2 is SNEGSKA (reference sequence). This CDR3 is built from 11 residues. The CDR3 DNA is TGCAGTGCTAGAGATCGGGTCCGCTTCATCTTT. Its translation is CSARDRVRFIF.

This chain connects TRBV11-2 to TRBJ1-1, with TRBD1 matching over 7 bases. Germline V gene data show CDR1 as SGHAT and CDR2 as FQNNGV. V shed 4 bases, J shed 1 base, and the junction held 9 bases outside the gene matches. The CDR3 has 16 residues. CDR3 in amino acids: CASSSNLRDRNTEAFF. Written as DNA, the CDR3 is TGTGCCAGCAGCTCAAACCTCCGGGACAGGAACACTGAAGCTTTCTTT.

The rearrangement links TRBV2 to TRBJ1-5; D is perhaps TRBD1 (5 bases). The CDR3 is made up of 13 amino acids. Germline V gives CDR1 SNHLY, CDR2 FYNNEI. Between the trimmed V and J ends, which lost 3 bases and 8 bases, there was a span of 11 bases. The CDR3 is CASSDTGFKPQHF. CDR3 DNA sequence: TGTGCCAGCAGTGACACAGGCTTTAAGCCCCAGCATTTT.

The chain recombines TRBV12-5 with TRBJ1-1; D remains ambiguous. This CDR3 is 13 amino acids long. CDR1 is LGHNT, CDR2 FRNRAP, per germline. Trimming removed 7 bases at V and 3 bases at J, with 12 bases between. The CDR3 DNA follows: TGTGCTAGTGCCCTGGAGGGCCACACTGAAGCTTTCTTT. It specifies CASALEGHTEAFF.

This clone was detected once. Other DNA sequences in this sample translate to the same CDR3. The chain carries TRBV2 and TRBJ2-7; TRBD1 matches at 7 bases. Losses at the gene ends were 5 bases for V and 3 bases for J; bases not matched to a gene: 1. Germline CDR1 and CDR2: SNHLY and FYNNEI. CDR3 length: 12 residues. CDR3 in amino acids: CASSRQGYEQYF. In nucleotides, the CDR3 is TGTGCCAGCAGTAGACAGGGCTACGAGCAGTACTTC.

The chain joins TRBV23-1 to TRBJ2-2; no clear D gene. TRBV23-1 is classed as an ORF, of uncertain function. V was pared by 0 bases and J by 2 bases, with 13 bases between. The CDR3 runs 17 residues. The CDR3 nucleotides read TGCGCCAGCAGTCAATCGTCGTCAGTCCTAAACACCGGGGAGCTGTTTTTT. Translation gives CASSQSSSVLNTGELFF.

The chain recombines TRBV7-7 with TRBJ2-1; maybe TRBD1 (7 bases). Germline V CDR1 and CDR2: SSHAT, FNYEAQ (reference sequence). V lost 5 bases and J 5 bases, leaving 22 bases between the germline ends. The CDR3 is 17 amino acids. This CDR3 reads CASSPSGSPGGNNEQFF. The CDR3 DNA is TGTGCCAGCAGCCCCTCAGGCAGCCCAGGGGGGAACAATGAGCAGTTCTTC. Drawing the rest from reference TRBV7-7 and TRBJ2-1, the complete variable domain is GAGVSQSPRYKVTKRGQDVTLRCDPISSHATLYWYQQALGQGPEFLTYFNYEAQPDKSGLPSDRFSAERPEGSISTLTIQRTEQRDSAMYRCASSPSGSPGGNNEQFFGPGTRLTVL.

The rearrangement joins TRBV5-6 to TRBJ1-4; 9 bases align to TRBD1. This CDR3 comprises 16 residues. Germline-derived CDR1 and CDR2 are SGHDT and YYEEEE. V dropped 2 bases and J dropped 4; count of bases not matched to a gene: 6. The CDR3 nucleotides are TGTGCCAGCAGCTTTAACAGGGGGCTTATTAATGAAAAACTGTTTTTT. It codes for CASSFNRGLINEKLFF.

This clone was seen once. The CDR3 DNA reads as TGTGCCAGCAGCGTTTACAATGAGCAGTTCTTC. Translation: CASSVYNEQFF. V usage is TRBV9 and J usage is TRBJ2-1; no definite D call. Deletions cut 2 bases from V and 4 bases from J, with 1 base between. Per the germline V gene, CDR1 is SGDLS and CDR2 is YYNGEE. This CDR3 contains 11 residues.

The chain combines TRBV23-1 with TRBJ2-7; D unclear. TRBV23-1 is identified as an open reading frame with a role that is uncertain. With 8 bases removed from V and 7 bases from J, the gap between germline ends came to 9 bases. This CDR3 is built from 10 residues. The CDR3 nucleotides are TGCGCCAGCGATCCGGAGGAGCAGTACTTC. Protein: CASDPEEQYF.

The chain employs TRBV4-1 and TRBJ1-1; the match to TRBD1 covers 9 bases. The CDR3 is 17 residues long. V lost 4 bases, J lost 6 bases, and 15 bases stayed unmatched. Germline CDR1 MGHRA, CDR2 YSYEKL. CDR3 coding DNA: TGCGCCAGCAGCCGAGCACCCACCGGGACAGGGCATCCTGAAGCTTTCTTT. As protein: CASSRAPTGTGHPEAFF.

The V and J genes are TRBV19 and TRBJ1-5; the match to TRBD1 covers 7 bases. Losses at the gene ends were 4 bases for V and 1 base for J; bases not matched to a gene: 4. CDR3 length: 15 residues. Germline-derived CDR1 and CDR2 are LNHDA and SQIVND (reference sequence). Here the CDR3 DNA reads TGTGCCAGTAGTAAGGGGGCGACGAGCAATCAGCCCCAGCATTTT. Residues: CASSKGATSNQPQHF.

The chain is built from TRBV7-2 and TRBJ2-2; perhaps TRBD2 as D (5 bases). CDR1 and CDR2 from the germline V gene are SGHTA and FQGNSA. The CDR3 is made up of 15 amino acids. V lost 0 bases, J lost 4 bases, and 9 bases lay in between. In nucleotides, the CDR3 is TGTGCCAGCAGCTTAGCCCCGACTATCACCGGGGAGCTGTTTTTT. This codes for CASSLAPTITGELFF. Full variable domain (rest looked up from reference TRBV7-2 and TRBJ2-2): GAGVSQSPSNKVTEKGKDVELRCDPISGHTALYWYRQSLGQGLEFLIYFQGNSAPDKSGLPSDRFSAERTGGSVSTLTIQRTQQEDSAVYLCASSLAPTITGELFFGEGSRLTVL.

The rearrangement joins TRBV2 to TRBJ1-2; D not certain. There are 11 residues in the CDR3. The germline CDR1 and CDR2 sequences are SNHLY and FYNNEI. The ends were cut back, 6 bases at V and 4 bases at J, with 6 bases in the middle. In DNA, the CDR3 is TGTGCCAGCAGAATAGCCTATGGCTACACCTTC. Protein: CASRIAYGYTF.

This clone appeared once. The CDR3 bases are TGTGCCAGCAGCTTTTACCCGTACTACGAGCAGTACTTC. Protein product: CASSFYPYYEQYF. The rearrangement links TRBV11-2 to TRBJ2-7, with unresolved D. There are 13 residues in the CDR3. V shed 3 bases and J shed 3 bases, with 9 bases lying between them. CDR1 is SGHAT and CDR2 is FQNNGV in the germline V gene.

This chain links TRBV10-2 with TRBJ2-2; 9 bases line up with TRBD1. Trimming took 6 bases from V and 4 from J; bases not matched to a gene: 6. Looked up from germline, CDR1 is WSHSY and CDR2 is SAAADI. The CDR3 loop spans 15 amino acids. CDR3 nucleotide sequence: TGCGCCAGCAGACCCGGGACAGGGTCCACCGGGGAGCTGTTTTTT. Residues: CASRPGTGSTGELFF.

The chain links TRBV10-3 to TRBJ2-5; D gene unclear. CDR3 size: 14 residues. Trimming removed 0 bases from V and 6 bases from J, with 11 bases in between. Germline CDR1 ENHRY, CDR2 SYGVKD. CDR3 coding DNA: TGTGCCATCAGTGAGTCTTTGGGGTTAAAGACCCAGTACTTC. This sequence encodes CAISESLGLKTQYF.

This clone was counted only a few times. The chain combines TRBV7-2 with TRBJ2-3; D unresolved. Germline assignment: CDR1 SGHTA and CDR2 FQGNSA. Trimming shortened V by 3 bases and J by 9 bases, and 16 bases separated the two germline ends. The CDR3 sequence is 14 residues long. CDR3 sequence: CASSLSTITSTQYF. CDR3 in DNA: TGTGCCAGCAGCTTGTCTACTATAACCTCGACGCAGTATTTT.

This CDR3 is CASSPDQMTPLHF. CDR3 DNA: TGTGCCAGCTCACCGGACCAGATGACACCCCTCCACTTT. V usage is TRBV18 and J usage is TRBJ1-6; D call uncertain. CDR3 length equals 13 residues. V dropped 3 bases and J dropped 11 bases, with 11 bases sitting between them. CDR1 and CDR2 from the germline V gene are KGHSH and LQKENI.

The chain is built from TRBV6-5 and TRBJ1-5, with D possibly being TRBD1 (5 bases). V gave up 2 bases and J gave up 4 bases, with 15 bases separating them. CDR3 size: 16 residues. CDR1 is MNHEY and CDR2 is SVGAGI in the germline V gene. The CDR3, as DNA: TGTGCCAGCAGTTACCGCCGGGGGGGAATGAATCAGCCCCAGCATTTT. Translation: CASSYRRGGMNQPQHF.

A remark on this clone: Within the sample, other DNA sequences also encode this same CDR3. The rearrangement uses TRBV18 and TRBJ1-1; no clear D gene. V lost 6 bases, J lost 2 bases, and 10 bases lay in between. Germline CDR1 and CDR2: KGHSH and LQKENI. The CDR3 runs 13 residues. The CDR3 sequence is CASSLNLNTEAFF. The CDR3 DNA reads as TGTGCCAGCTCCCTCAACCTAAACACTGAAGCTTTCTTT.

The chain carries TRBV10-1 and TRBJ2-1; 8 bases fit TRBD2. The germline V gene has CDR1 WNHNN and CDR2 SYGVQD (reference sequence). The junction had 11 bases not matched to a gene; V was cut back by 11 bases and J by 8 bases. This CDR3 contains 13 residues. This CDR3 reads CALVRGGVYEQFF. CDR3 DNA: TGCGCCCTTGTCCGGGGGGGGGTGTATGAGCAGTTCTTC.

The V gene is TRBV5-6, the J gene TRBJ2-5, with 9 bases fitting TRBD1. The V gene's germline CDR1 is SGHDT and CDR2 YYEEEE. V was pared by 0 bases and J by 5 bases, with 2 bases of the junction left unmatched. This CDR3 has 14 amino acids. This CDR3 reads CASSLGGQGETQYF. DNA for the CDR3: TGTGCCAGCAGCTTGGGAGGACAGGGGGAGACCCAGTACTTC.

This chain connects TRBV11-2 to TRBJ1-5; D is unclear. Germline CDR1 and CDR2: SGHAT and FQNNGV. This CDR3 contains 14 residues. Trimming removed 4 bases from V and 0 bases from J, with 7 bases in between. CDR3 DNA sequence: TGTGCCAGCAGCTGGGGAGATAGCAATCAGCCCCAGCATTTT. Translating gives CASSWGDSNQPQHF.

The rearrangement links TRBV11-2 to TRBJ1-4; tentatively, D is TRBD1 (6 bases). Trimming shortened V by 5 bases and J by 4 bases, and 11 bases separated the two germline ends. Germline CDR1 is SGHAT and CDR2 is FQNNGV. There are 14 residues in the CDR3. The CDR3 coding sequence is TGTGCCAGCAGCCGAATAGGGGGTAATGAAAAACTGTTTTTT. It is translated as CASSRIGGNEKLFF. The entire variable domain, with the rest obtained from reference TRBV11-2 and TRBJ1-4, is as follows: EAGVAQSPRYKIIEKRQSVAFWCNPISGHATLYWYQQILGQGPKLLIQFQNNGVVDDSQLPKDRFSAERLKGVDSTLKIQPAKLEDSAVYLCASSRIGGNEKLFFGSGTQLSVL.

CDR3 loop: CAWSVVPATYNEQFF. The CDR3 nucleotides are TGTGCCTGGAGTGTTGTCCCGGCCACCTACAATGAGCAGTTCTTC. The chain employs TRBV30 and TRBJ2-1; the D is unclear. The length of the CDR3 is 15 residues. The germline V and J ends were trimmed by 0 bases and 2 bases, with 11 bases remaining between them. Per the germline V gene, CDR1 is GTSNPN and CDR2 is SVGIG (reference sequence).

In regard to this clone: The sample holds other DNA sequences that translate to the same CDR3. This chain joins TRBV18 and TRBJ2-6; D not resolved. Trimming removed 3 bases at V and 4 bases at J, with 4 bases between. Germline CDR1 reads KGHSH; CDR2 reads LQKENI. The CDR3 has 13 amino acids. The CDR3 nucleotides are TGTGCCAGCTCACCTTCCGGGGCCAACGTCCTGACTTTC. It codes for CASSPSGANVLTF.

The chain employs TRBV5-1 and TRBJ2-4, with 7 bases that match TRBD1. This CDR3 spans 14 amino acids. V dropped 5 bases and J dropped 7; count of bases not matched to a gene: 9. Germline assignment: CDR1 SGHRS and CDR2 YFSETQ. The CDR3 region has the DNA TGCGCCAGCAGAGCCGGGACAGCGAGGAACATTCAGTACTTC. It specifies CASRAGTARNIQYF.